This T cell receptor (beta chain) was identified during a study of shared clonotypes between healthy human individuals. Overall study context: The study used three CD4 naive, three CD4 memory, two CD8 naive and one CD8 memory plate per donor.

The CDR3 spans 16 residues. V lost 6 bases to trimming and J lost 2 bases; unmatched junction nucleotides: 11. Per germline, CDR1 MDHEN and CDR2 SYDVKM. Researchers ran the assay at a deep level. Over several immunoSEQ plates, each subset's genomic DNA was distributed in even portions. Libraries were prepared by immunoSEQ multiplex PCR; TCRdb keeps only in-frame clonotypes and omits some of them. In the table there are some 1,600,000 clones, 95% to 99% of which are singletons. The sample comprised naive CD4+ T cells sorted from blood. The sample's subset: CD45RA+ positively selected. The chain carries TRBV28 and TRBJ2-3; 7 bases match TRBD1. The clonotype comes from a man aged 25 to 40 in good health. The CDR3 DNA reads TGTGCCAGCAGCTCTATGAGAGGGACAGCCACAGATACGCAGTATTTT. Translating gives CASSSMRGTATDTQYF.